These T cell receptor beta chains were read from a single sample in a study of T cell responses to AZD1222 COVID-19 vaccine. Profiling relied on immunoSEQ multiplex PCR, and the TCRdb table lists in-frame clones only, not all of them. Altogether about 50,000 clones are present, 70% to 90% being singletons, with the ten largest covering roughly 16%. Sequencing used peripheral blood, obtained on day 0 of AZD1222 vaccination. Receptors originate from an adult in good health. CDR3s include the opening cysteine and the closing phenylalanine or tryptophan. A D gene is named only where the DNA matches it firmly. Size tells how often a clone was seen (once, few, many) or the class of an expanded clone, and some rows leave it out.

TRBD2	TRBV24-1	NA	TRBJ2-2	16	TGTGCCACCAGTGACCCGGGGGGGGCAAACACCGGGGAGCTGTTTTTT	CATSDPGGANTGELFF
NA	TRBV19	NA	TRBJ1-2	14	TGTGCCAGTAATGACCCTGGGGCTAACTATGGCTACACCTTC	CASNDPGANYGYTF
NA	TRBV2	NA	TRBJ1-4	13	TGTGCCAGCGTCTCAGGGCAAAATGAAAAACTGTTTTTT	CASVSGQNEKLFF
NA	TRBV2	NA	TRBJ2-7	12	TGTGCCAGCACGATAGGGGCCTACGAGCAGTACTTC	CASTIGAYEQYF
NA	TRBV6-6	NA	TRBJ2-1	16	TGTGCCAGCAGTTACTCGGCCAGAGGGGAATACAATGAGCAGTTCTTC	CASSYSARGEYNEQFF
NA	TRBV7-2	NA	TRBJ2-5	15	TGTGCCAGCAGCTTAATCTCGGGGGAACAAGAGACCCAGTACTTC	CASSLISGEQETQYF
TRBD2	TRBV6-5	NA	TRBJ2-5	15	TGTGCCAGCAGGACTAGCGGGGGGGCCGCGGAGACCCAGTACTTC	CASRTSGGAAETQYF
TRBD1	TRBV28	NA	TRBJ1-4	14	TGTGCCAGCAAGGCAGGGGGTACTAATGAAAAACTGTTTTTT	CASKAGGTNEKLFF
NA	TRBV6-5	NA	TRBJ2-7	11	TGTGCCAGCAGTTACGGGCCCGAGCAGTACTTC	CASSYGPEQYF
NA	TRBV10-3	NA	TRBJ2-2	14	TGTGCCATCACTGGTTCGCGGGGTGACGGGGAGCTGTTTTTT	CAITGSRGDGELFF
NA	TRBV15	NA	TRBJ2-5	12	TGTGCCACCAGCAGAGATAGAGAGACCCAGTACTTC	CATSRDRETQYF
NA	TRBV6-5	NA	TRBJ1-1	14	TGTGCCAGCAGTACCCTCGGCTCAGCCACTGAAGCTTTCTTT	CASSTLGSATEAFF
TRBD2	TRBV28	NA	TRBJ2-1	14	TGTGCCAGCTTACTAGCGGGATCCTACAATGAGCAGTTCTTC	CASLLAGSYNEQFF
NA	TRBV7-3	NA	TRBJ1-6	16	TGTGCCAGCAGCTTAGTCGCAGGGGATTATAATTCACCCCTCCACTTT	CASSLVAGDYNSPLHF
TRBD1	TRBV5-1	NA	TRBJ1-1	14	TGCGCCAGCAGCCTACAGGGGATGAACACTGAAGCTTTCTTT	CASSLQGMNTEAFF
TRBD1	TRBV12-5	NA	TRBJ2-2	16	TGTGCTAGTGGTTTCTCGACAGGGCCTTTACCCGGGGAGCTGTTTTTT	CASGFSTGPLPGELFF
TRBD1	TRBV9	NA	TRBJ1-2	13	TGTGCCAGCAGCCCGAACAGGGGATTTGGCTACACCTTC	CASSPNRGFGYTF
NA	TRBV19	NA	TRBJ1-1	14	TGTGCCAGTCTATCGCCAGGGACGAACACTGAAGCTTTCTTT	CASLSPGTNTEAFF
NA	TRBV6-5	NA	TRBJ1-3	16	TGTGCCAGCAGTTACAAAGCCGTGATCTCTGGAAACACCATATATTTT	CASSYKAVISGNTIYF
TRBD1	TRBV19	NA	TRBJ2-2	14	TGTGCCAGTAGTATCCGACAGGGCACCGGGGAGCTGTTTTTT	CASSIRQGTGELFF
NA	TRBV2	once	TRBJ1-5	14	TGTGCCAGCAGGGCCGGGAGCAATTATCAGCCCCAGCATTTT	CASRAGSNYQPQHF
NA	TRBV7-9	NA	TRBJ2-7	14	TGTGCCAGCAGCTGGCGGACATATCCCTACGAGCAGTACTTC	CASSWRTYPYEQYF
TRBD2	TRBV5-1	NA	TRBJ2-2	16	TGCGCCAGCAGATTAGCGGGGGGGCAGCTCACCGGGGAGCTGTTTTTT	CASRLAGGQLTGELFF